The next 27 T cell receptor beta chains were all read from a single sample in a study of cytomegalovirus exposure and HLA in healthy donors. Here immunoSEQ multiplex PCR was the method, and the copy in TCRdb shows in-frame clones only, minus some. The sample has fewer than 130,000 clones, approximately 88% seen once. The sequenced sample was PBMCs. These receptors all stem from a woman aged 25 to 45 in good health and CMV-seropositive.

This clone has only one observation. The chain carries TRBV5-6 and TRBJ2-4; tentatively, D is TRBD1 (6 bases). CDR1 is SGHDT and CDR2 is YYEEEE in the germline V gene. V was clipped by 1 base and J by 5 bases, with 10 bases between them. The CDR3 spans 14 residues. In DNA, the CDR3 is TGTGCCAGCAGCTTGAATCCAGGGGAAAACATTCAGTACTTC. Encoded protein: CASSLNPGENIQYF.

This CDR3 reads CASSSLQGYSTYNEQFF. CDR3 nucleotide sequence: TGTGCCAGCAGTAGCCTTCAGGGATACTCTACCTACAATGAGCAGTTCTTC. The genes are TRBV11-2 and TRBJ2-1, with D possibly matching TRBD1 (5 bases). The CDR3 consists of 17 residues. Germline loops: CDR1 SGHAT, CDR2 FQNNGV. With 6 bases removed from V and 2 bases from J, the gap between germline ends came to 20 bases.

The gene calls are TRBV6-5 and TRBJ1-3, with D possibly TRBD1 on 6 matching bases. Germline CDR1 reads MNHEY; CDR2 reads SVGAGI. The V end was cut by 0 bases, the J end by 2 bases, with 8 bases between. This CDR3 comprises 15 residues. The CDR3 sequence is CASSYSGAAGNTIYF. The CDR3 nucleotides read TGTGCCAGCAGTTACTCGGGGGCGGCTGGAAACACCATATATTTT.

CDR3 bases: TGTGCCAGCAGCCGTATACGGACAGGATGGGGCCGGGGCAACAATGAGCAGTTCTTC. The encoded protein is CASSRIRTGWGRGNNEQFF. The gene calls are TRBV5-6 and TRBJ2-1, with 7 bases fitting TRBD1. The V segment lost 4 bases and the J segment 5 bases; nucleotides outside the gene matches: 21. From germline, CDR1 is SGHDT and CDR2 YYEEEE. The CDR3 spans 19 residues.

The chain employs TRBV9 and TRBJ2-2; 7 bases align to TRBD2. The germline V gene has CDR1 SGDLS and CDR2 YYNGEE. The CDR3 totals 15 residues. The V segment lost 0 bases and the J segment 5 bases; nucleotides outside the gene matches: 4. CDR3 sequence: CASSVAAGVTGELFF. As DNA, the CDR3 is TGTGCCAGCAGCGTAGCCGCGGGAGTTACCGGGGAGCTGTTTTTT.

This chain uses TRBV19 with TRBJ2-7; the match to TRBD2 covers 7 bases. J was trimmed by 2 bases and V by 3 bases; bases with no gene match: 4. Germline V gene data show CDR1 as LNHDA and CDR2 as SQIVND (reference sequence). The CDR3 is 14 amino acids. CDR3 loop: CASSMRGFPYEQYF. The CDR3 DNA follows: TGTGCCAGTAGTATGCGGGGGTTCCCCTACGAGCAGTACTTC.

The chain joins TRBV11-1 to TRBJ2-1, with 7 bases lining up with TRBD1. V gave up 3 bases and J gave up 7 bases; unmatched junction bases: 3. Germline V gene data show CDR1 as SGHAT and CDR2 as FQDESV (reference sequence). The length of the CDR3 is 13 residues. The CDR3 nucleotides are TGTGCCAGCAGCTTCTACAGGGGAAATGAGCAGTTCTTC. Translated, it gives CASSFYRGNEQFF. Combining the CDR3 with reference TRBV11-1 and TRBJ2-1 gives the whole variable domain EAEVAQSPRYKITEKSQAVAFWCDPISGHATLYWYRQILGQGPELLVQFQDESVVDDSQLPKDRFSAERLKGVDSTLKIQPAELGDSAMYLCASSFYRGNEQFFGPGTRLTVL.

J is TRBJ1-1 and V is TRBV11-2; a weak D match, TRBD1 (5 bases). CDR3 length: 17 residues. Germline lookup yields CDR1 SGHAT and CDR2 FQNNGV. V dropped 5 bases and J dropped 2 bases, with 21 bases sitting between them. CDR3 coding DNA: TGTGCCAGCAGCCCACGGGGGACGGGGATGGGTAACACTGAAGCTTTCTTT. As protein: CASSPRGTGMGNTEAFF.

The gene calls are TRBV7-2 and TRBJ1-4; maybe TRBD1 (5 bases). Germline V CDR1 and CDR2: SGHTA, FQGNSA. The CDR3 totals 16 residues. The V and J ends lost 5 bases and 3 bases respectively, with 16 bases between them. CDR3 in amino acids: CASSTNSGMANEKLFF. The CDR3 region has the DNA TGTGCCAGCAGCACAAATTCAGGGATGGCTAATGAAAAACTGTTTTTT.

The gene calls are TRBV6-5 and TRBJ1-5; D not resolved. V lost 4 bases, J lost 4 bases, and 8 bases lay in between. The CDR3 spans 13 residues. CDR1 is MNHEY, CDR2 SVGAGI, per germline. CDR3 sequence: CASSSSVNQPQHF. For the CDR3, the DNA is TGTGCCAGCAGTTCCAGTGTTAATCAGCCCCAGCATTTT.

This clone was counted once. The chain recombines TRBV7-8 with TRBJ1-2, with D possibly TRBD1 on 6 matching bases. The germline gives CDR1 SGHVS, CDR2 FQNEAQ. The ends were cut back, 5 bases at V and 4 bases at J, with 11 bases in the middle. The CDR3 contains 13 residues. The CDR3 nucleotides are TGTGCCAGCAGCCCACAGGGTACCTATGGCTACACCTTC. Encoded protein: CASSPQGTYGYTF.

The CDR3 protein is CASSLRQGGSSYNSPLHF. The CDR3 bases are TGTGCCAGCAGCCTACGACAGGGTGGGAGCTCCTATAATTCACCCCTCCACTTT. This chain uses TRBV11-2 with TRBJ1-6; 7 bases match TRBD1. V lost 5 bases, J lost 0 bases, and 10 bases stayed unmatched. The CDR3 spans 18 residues. The germline CDR1 and CDR2 sequences are SGHAT and FQNNGV. The variable domain in full, completed from reference TRBV11-2 and TRBJ1-6, reads EAGVAQSPRYKIIEKRQSVAFWCNPISGHATLYWYQQILGQGPKLLIQFQNNGVVDDSQLPKDRFSAERLKGVDSTLKIQPAKLEDSAVYLCASSLRQGGSSYNSPLHFGNGTRLTVT.

The gene calls are TRBV6-5 and TRBJ1-2; D is unresolved. The CDR3 is 12 amino acids. In germline, CDR1 is MNHEY, CDR2 SVGAGI. V was pared by 7 bases and J by 3 bases, with 9 bases between. CDR3 in amino acids: CASKAGDYGYTF. The DNA for the CDR3 is TGTGCCAGCAAGGCAGGCGACTATGGCTACACCTTC.

The chain couples TRBV4-3 to TRBJ1-2, with a weak D call TRBD1 (6 bases). The CDR3 consists of 14 residues. Germline values: CDR1 LGHNA, CDR2 YSLEER. V shed 0 bases and J shed 7 bases, with 12 bases lying between them. Written as DNA, the CDR3 is TGCGCCAGCAGCCAAGAATTCGCGGGGGCTGGCTACACCTTC. Amino acids: CASSQEFAGAGYTF.

The chain employs TRBV5-1 and TRBJ2-5, with 12 bases matching TRBD2. CDR1 and CDR2 from the germline V gene are SGHRS and YFSETQ. Trimming at V came to 4 bases and at J to 2 bases, leaving 6 bases not matched to a gene. The CDR3 extends over 16 amino acids. The CDR3 here is CASSRTLAGGQETQYF. As DNA, the CDR3 is TGCGCCAGCAGCCGGACGCTAGCGGGAGGGCAAGAGACCCAGTACTTC.

The gene calls are TRBV28 and TRBJ2-7; D ambiguous. The CDR3 sequence is 11 residues long. Germline assignment: CDR1 MDHEN and CDR2 SYDVKM. The V end was cut by 1 base, the J end by 5 bases, with 3 bases between. The DNA for the CDR3 is TGTGCCAGCAGTTTATTCGACGAGCAGTACTTC. Its translation: CASSLFDEQYF.

The chain employs TRBV4-3 and TRBJ2-1; TRBD2 might be the D (6 bases). Germline V CDR1 and CDR2: LGHNA, YSLEER. The CDR3 extends over 16 amino acids. V was pared by 4 bases and J by 7 bases, with 20 bases between. CDR3 nucleotides: TGCGCCAGCAGCCTTTCACCCCCGGGGGTCGGGAATGAGCAGTTCTTC. Translated: CASSLSPPGVGNEQFF.

The V gene is TRBV25-1, the J gene TRBJ2-1, with 9 bases lining up with TRBD2. With 4 bases clipped from V and 7 bases from J, the junction kept 8 bases outside the gene matches. Germline V lookup: CDR1 MGHDK, CDR2 SYGVNS. The CDR3 has 15 amino acids. Here the CDR3 reads CASSVRGGARNEQFF. Written as DNA, the CDR3 is TGTGCCAGCAGTGTGCGCGGGGGGGCGCGAAATGAGCAGTTCTTC. Full variable domain (missing parts from reference TRBV25-1 and TRBJ2-1): EADIYQTPRYLVIGTGKKITLECSQTMGHDKMYWYQQDPGMELHLIHYSYGVNSTEKGDLSSESTVSRIRTEHFPLTLESARPSHTSQYLCASSVRGGARNEQFFGPGTRLTVL.

V and J are TRBV11-2 and TRBJ2-6, with 8 bases lining up with TRBD2. The junction had 7 bases not matched to a gene; V was cut back by 1 base and J by 2 bases. CDR1 is SGHAT, CDR2 FQNNGV, per germline. The CDR3 consists of 18 residues. The CDR3 spells CASSLVWRGLAGANVLTF. As DNA, the CDR3 is TGTGCCAGCAGCTTAGTGTGGCGGGGACTAGCTGGGGCCAACGTCCTGACTTTC.

The chain is built from TRBV29-1 and TRBJ1-2; TRBD1 is a possible D gene (6 bases). The V end lost 6 bases, the J end lost 8 bases, and 13 bases lay between the germline ends. Germline values: CDR1 SQVTM, CDR2 ANQGSEA. The CDR3 length is 11 residues. The CDR3 sequence is CSVPQGGGYTF. CDR3 DNA sequence: TGCAGCGTGCCACAGGGTGGGGGCTACACCTTC. Full variable domain (outside the CDR3, taken from reference TRBV29-1 and TRBJ1-2): SAVISQKPSRDICQRGTSLTIQCQVDSQVTMMFWYRQQPGQSLTLIATANQGSEATYESGFVIDKFPISRPNLTFSTLTVSNMSPEDSSIYLCSVPQGGGYTFGSGTRLTVV.

CDR3 sequence reads: CASRRGTGTNYGYTF. The CDR3 nucleotides are TGTGCCAGTAGAAGAGGGACTGGGACTAACTATGGCTACACCTTC. The V gene is TRBV19, the J gene TRBJ1-2, with TRBD1 as a possible D gene (5 bases). Trimming took 6 bases from V and 0 from J, leaving 14 bases between them. Germline assignment: CDR1 LNHDA and CDR2 SQIVND (reference sequence). The length of the CDR3 is 15 residues.

V and J are TRBV4-2 and TRBJ1-2; 7 bases line up with TRBD1. CDR1 LGHNA and CDR2 YNFKEQ come from the germline V gene. V lost 0 bases and J lost 5; bases outside the gene matches: 9. This CDR3 has 16 residues. This CDR3 is CASSQEGPGTDYGYTF. DNA for the CDR3: TGTGCCAGCAGCCAAGAGGGTCCCGGGACAGATTATGGCTACACCTTC.

The chain recombines TRBV5-1 with TRBJ1-3; the D is unclear. This CDR3 comprises 14 residues. Germline V lookup: CDR1 SGHRS, CDR2 YFSETQ. V lost 0 bases and J 6 bases, leaving 10 bases between the germline ends. The CDR3 DNA reads as TGCGCCAGCAGCTTGGCCGCGGGAATAAACACCATATATTTT. This sequence encodes CASSLAAGINTIYF.

The chain combines TRBV6-5 with TRBJ2-7; 8 bases are shared with TRBD1. V lost 5 bases, J lost 0 bases, and 6 bases stayed unmatched. The CDR3 extends over 15 amino acids. Germline CDR1 reads MNHEY; CDR2 reads SVGAGI. CDR3: CASSQPGQVSYEQYF. CDR3 sequence (DNA): TGTGCCAGCAGTCAACCGGGACAGGTCTCCTACGAGCAGTACTTC.

CDR3 region: CASSLRGGETQYF. The CDR3 DNA follows: TGTGCCAGCAGCCTGCGGGGTGGAGAGACCCAGTACTTC. The gene calls are TRBV5-6 and TRBJ2-5, with D maybe TRBD2 (6 bases). The CDR3 sequence is 13 residues long. CDR1 SGHDT and CDR2 YYEEEE come from the germline V gene. Trimming stripped 4 bases from V and 4 bases from J, with 11 bases between.

This sequence joins TRBV21-1 and TRBJ2-7; the D segment call TRBD1 is taken from the table without a DNA check. TRBV21-1 represents a pseudogene. The CDR3 is 15 amino acids. Here the CDR3 reads CASSKDSGWTYEQYF. CDR3 sequence (DNA): TGTGCCAGCAGCAAAGACAGTGGATGGACCTACGAGCAGTACTTC.

The chain carries TRBV27 and TRBJ2-1; possible D gene TRBD1, 6 bases. CDR1 MNHEY and CDR2 SMNVEV come from the germline V gene (reference sequence). This CDR3 region has 14 residues. Between the trimmed V and J ends, which lost 2 bases and 7 bases, there was a span of 12 bases. The CDR3 region has the DNA TGTGCCAGCAGTTTAGGGGGCTGGGGGAATGAGCAGTTCTTC. It encodes CASSLGGWGNEQFF.